This T cell receptor beta chain stems from a study of tumor T cells in aggressive B-cell lymphoma listed by TCRdb under 2017. As to this clone: No antigen is known for it. The record has no base qualities; no much larger clone is one base away.

Spanning cysteine to phenylalanine, the CDR3 consists of 14 amino acids. The only DNA kept is the CDR3, 42 bases in frame from the first base. The V and J ends are trimmed by 0 bases and 9 bases, leaving 15 bases between them. The germline V gene provides CDR1 LGHNA and CDR2 YNFKEQ. The library was produced with the immunoSEQ multiplex PCR assay. As stored in TCRdb, this immuneACCESS dataset retains in-frame rearrangements with V and J assigned. A fraction of the clones does not appear; measured against another copy, unresolved V genes explain less than half of the discrepancy, and the remainder lacks a known reason. For this sample the table gives 5,000 to 7,000 clones, of which 88% were detected only once. Of the sample, approximately 3.1% falls within the top ten clones.

This clonotype was sampled from an adult with diffuse large B cell lymphoma. Some clones in this sample may be carry-over from other donors' samples. The sequenced sample was tumor tissue. The chain uses TRBV4-2 and TRBJ2-7; a weak D assignment points to TRBD1 (6 bases agree). CDR3 sequence: CASSQDLGQGRQYF. The sequenced DNA is TGTGCCAGCAGCCAAGATCTTGGGCAGGGGAGGCAGTACTTC.